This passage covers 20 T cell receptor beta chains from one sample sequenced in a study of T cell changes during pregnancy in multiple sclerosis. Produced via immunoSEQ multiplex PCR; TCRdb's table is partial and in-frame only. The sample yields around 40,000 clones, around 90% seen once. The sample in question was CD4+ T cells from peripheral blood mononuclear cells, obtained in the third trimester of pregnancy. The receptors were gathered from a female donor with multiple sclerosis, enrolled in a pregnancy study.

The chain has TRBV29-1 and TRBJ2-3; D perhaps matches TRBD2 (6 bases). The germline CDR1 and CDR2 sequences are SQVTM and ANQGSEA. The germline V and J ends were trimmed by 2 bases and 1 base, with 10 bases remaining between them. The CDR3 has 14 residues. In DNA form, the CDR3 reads TGCAGCGTTGAACGGTCTAGCGGCACAGATACGCAGTATTTT. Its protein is CSVERSSGTDTQYF.

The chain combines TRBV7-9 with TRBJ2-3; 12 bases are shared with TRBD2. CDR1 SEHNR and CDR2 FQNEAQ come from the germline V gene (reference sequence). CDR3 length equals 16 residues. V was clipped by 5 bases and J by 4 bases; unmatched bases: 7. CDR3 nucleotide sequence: TGTGCCAGCAGCCGCGCGACTAGCGGGAGATCAGATACGCAGTATTTT. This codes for CASSRATSGRSDTQYF.

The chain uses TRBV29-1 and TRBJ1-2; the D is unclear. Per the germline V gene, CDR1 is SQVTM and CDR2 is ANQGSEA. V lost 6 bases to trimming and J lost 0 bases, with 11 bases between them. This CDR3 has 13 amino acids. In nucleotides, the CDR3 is TGCAGCGTGGGAGCGGATACTAACTATGGCTACACCTTC. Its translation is CSVGADTNYGYTF.

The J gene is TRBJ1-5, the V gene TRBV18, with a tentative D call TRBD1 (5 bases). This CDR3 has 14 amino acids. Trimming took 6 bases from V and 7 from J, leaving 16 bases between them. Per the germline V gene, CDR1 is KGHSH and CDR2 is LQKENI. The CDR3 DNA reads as TGTGCCAGCTCGGCTGGGAGGGGAGAACAGCCCCAGCATTTT. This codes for CASSAGRGEQPQHF.

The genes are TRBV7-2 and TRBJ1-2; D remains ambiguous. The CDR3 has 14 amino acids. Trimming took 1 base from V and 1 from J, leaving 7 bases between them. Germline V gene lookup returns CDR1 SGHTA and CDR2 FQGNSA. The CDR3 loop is CASSLDPFNYGYTF. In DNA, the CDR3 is TGTGCCAGCAGCTTAGATCCGTTTAACTATGGCTACACCTTC.

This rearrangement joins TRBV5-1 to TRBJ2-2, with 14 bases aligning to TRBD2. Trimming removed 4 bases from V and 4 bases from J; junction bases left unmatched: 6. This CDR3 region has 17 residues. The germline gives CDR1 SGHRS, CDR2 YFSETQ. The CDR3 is CASSAGLAGAATGELFF. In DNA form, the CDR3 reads TGCGCCAGCAGCGCGGGACTAGCGGGAGCGGCCACCGGGGAGCTGTTTTTT.

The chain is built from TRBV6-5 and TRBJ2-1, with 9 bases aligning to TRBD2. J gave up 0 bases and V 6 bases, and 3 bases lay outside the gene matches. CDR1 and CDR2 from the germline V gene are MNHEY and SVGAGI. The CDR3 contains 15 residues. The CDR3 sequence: CASRPSGNSYNEQFF. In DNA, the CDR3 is TGTGCCAGCAGACCTAGCGGGAACTCCTACAATGAGCAGTTCTTC.

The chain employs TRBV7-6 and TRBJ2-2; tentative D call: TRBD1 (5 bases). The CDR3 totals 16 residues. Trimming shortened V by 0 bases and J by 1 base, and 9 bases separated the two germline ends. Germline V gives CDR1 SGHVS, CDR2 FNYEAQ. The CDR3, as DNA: TGTGCCAGCAGCTTAGCAAGCACAGGGAACACCGGGGAGCTGTTTTTT. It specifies CASSLASTGNTGELFF. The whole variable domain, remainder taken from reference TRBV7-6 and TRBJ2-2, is GAGVSQSPRYKVTKRGQDVALRCDPISGHVSLYWYRQALGQGPEFLTYFNYEAQQDKSGLPNDRFSAERPEGSISTLTIQRTEQRDSAMYRCASSLASTGNTGELFFGEGSRLTVL.

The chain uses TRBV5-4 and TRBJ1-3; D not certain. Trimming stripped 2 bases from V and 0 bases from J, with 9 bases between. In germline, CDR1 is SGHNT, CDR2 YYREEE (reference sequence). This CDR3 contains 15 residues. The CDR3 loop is CASSFGHLSGNTIYF. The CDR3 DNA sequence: TGTGCCAGCAGCTTTGGGCATCTCTCTGGAAACACCATATATTTT.

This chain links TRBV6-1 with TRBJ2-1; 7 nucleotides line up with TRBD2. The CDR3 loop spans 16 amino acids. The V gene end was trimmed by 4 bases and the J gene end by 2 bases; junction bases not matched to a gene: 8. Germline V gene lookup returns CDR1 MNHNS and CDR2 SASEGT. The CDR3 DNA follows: TGTGCCAGCAGTGGGGGGAGCGGGGTTCCCTACAATGAGCAGTTCTTC. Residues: CASSGGSGVPYNEQFF.

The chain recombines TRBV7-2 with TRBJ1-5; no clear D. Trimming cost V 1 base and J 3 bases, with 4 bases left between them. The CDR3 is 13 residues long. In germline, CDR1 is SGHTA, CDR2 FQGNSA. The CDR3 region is CASSLGPNQPQHF. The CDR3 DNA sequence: TGTGCCAGCAGCTTAGGGCCCAATCAGCCCCAGCATTTT.

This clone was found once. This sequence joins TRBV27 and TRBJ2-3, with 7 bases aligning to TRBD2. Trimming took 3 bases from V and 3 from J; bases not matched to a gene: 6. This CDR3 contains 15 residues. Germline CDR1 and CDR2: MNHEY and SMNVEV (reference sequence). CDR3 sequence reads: CASSFEGRGTDTQYF. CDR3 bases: TGTGCCAGCAGTTTCGAGGGGAGGGGTACAGATACGCAGTATTTT.

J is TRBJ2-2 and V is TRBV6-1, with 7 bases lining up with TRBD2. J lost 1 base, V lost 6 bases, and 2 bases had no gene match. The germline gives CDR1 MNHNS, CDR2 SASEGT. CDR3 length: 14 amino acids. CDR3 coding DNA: TGTGCCAGCAGCCCGGGGGGGAACACCGGGGAGCTGTTTTTT. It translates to CASSPGGNTGELFF.

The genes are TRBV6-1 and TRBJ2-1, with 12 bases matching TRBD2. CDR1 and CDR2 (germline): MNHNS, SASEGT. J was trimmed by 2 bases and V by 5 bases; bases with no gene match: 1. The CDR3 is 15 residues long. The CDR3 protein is CASSWTSGTYNEQFF. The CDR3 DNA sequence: TGTGCCAGCAGTTGGACTAGCGGGACCTACAATGAGCAGTTCTTC.

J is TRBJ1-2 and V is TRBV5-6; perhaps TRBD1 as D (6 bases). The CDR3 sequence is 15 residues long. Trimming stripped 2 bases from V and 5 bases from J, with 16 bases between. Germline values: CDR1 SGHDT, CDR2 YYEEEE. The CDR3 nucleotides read TGTGCCAGCAGCTTCGGAGGACAGACGCTTTATGGCTACACCTTC. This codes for CASSFGGQTLYGYTF.

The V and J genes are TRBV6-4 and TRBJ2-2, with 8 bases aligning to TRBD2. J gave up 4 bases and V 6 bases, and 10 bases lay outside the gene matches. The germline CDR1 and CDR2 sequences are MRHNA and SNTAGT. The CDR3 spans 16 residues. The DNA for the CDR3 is TGTGCCAGCAGAGGCGAAGCGGGAGTGGGCACCGGGGAGCTGTTTTTT. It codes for CASRGEAGVGTGELFF.

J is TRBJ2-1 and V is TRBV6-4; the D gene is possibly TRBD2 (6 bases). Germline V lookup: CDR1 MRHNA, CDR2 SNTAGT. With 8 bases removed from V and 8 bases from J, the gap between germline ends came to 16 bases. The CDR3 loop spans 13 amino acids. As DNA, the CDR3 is TGTGCCAGCGGGAGAACGGGAGAGGATGAGCAGTTCTTC. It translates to CASGRTGEDEQFF.

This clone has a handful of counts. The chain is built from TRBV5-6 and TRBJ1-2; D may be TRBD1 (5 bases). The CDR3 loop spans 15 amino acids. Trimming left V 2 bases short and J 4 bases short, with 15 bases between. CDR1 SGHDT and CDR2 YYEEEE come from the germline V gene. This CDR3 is CASSFGADVGYGYTF. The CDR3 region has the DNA TGTGCCAGCAGCTTTGGGGCAGATGTGGGCTATGGCTACACCTTC.

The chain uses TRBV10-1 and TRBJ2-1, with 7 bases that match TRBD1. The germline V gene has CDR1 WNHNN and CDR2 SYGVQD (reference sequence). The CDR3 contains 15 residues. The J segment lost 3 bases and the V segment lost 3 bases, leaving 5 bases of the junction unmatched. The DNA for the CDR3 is TGCGCCAGCAGTGACGATGCAGGGGGCTACAATGAGCAGTTCTTC. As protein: CASSDDAGGYNEQFF.

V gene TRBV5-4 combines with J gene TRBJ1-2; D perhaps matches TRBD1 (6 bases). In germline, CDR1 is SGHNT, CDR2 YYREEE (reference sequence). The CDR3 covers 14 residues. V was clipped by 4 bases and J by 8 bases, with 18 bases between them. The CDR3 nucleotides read TGTGCCAGCAGCCTACCGAACAGGGCGATCGGCTACACCTTC. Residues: CASSLPNRAIGYTF.